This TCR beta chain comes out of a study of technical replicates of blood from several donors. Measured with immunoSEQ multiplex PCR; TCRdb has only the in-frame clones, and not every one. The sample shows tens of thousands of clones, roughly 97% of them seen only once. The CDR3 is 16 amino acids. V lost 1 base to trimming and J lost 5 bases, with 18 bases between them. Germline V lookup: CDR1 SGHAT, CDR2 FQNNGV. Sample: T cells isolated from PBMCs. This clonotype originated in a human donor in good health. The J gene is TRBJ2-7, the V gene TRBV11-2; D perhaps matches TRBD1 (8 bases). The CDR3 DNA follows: TGTGCCAGCAGCTTAGTGGGGGGGACAGGTATCAACGAGCAGTACTTC. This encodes CASSLVGGTGINEQYF.